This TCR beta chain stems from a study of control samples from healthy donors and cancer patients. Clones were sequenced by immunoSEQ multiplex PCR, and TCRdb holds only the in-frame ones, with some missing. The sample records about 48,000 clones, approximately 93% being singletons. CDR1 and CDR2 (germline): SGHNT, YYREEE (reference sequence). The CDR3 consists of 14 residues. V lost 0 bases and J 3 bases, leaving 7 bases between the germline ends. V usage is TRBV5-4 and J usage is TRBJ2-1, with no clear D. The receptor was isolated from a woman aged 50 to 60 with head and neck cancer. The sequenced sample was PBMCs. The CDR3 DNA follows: TGTGCCAGCAGCTTGGTGGGCAACTACAATGAGCAGTTCTTC. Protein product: CASSLVGNYNEQFF.